This TCR beta chain was profiled in a study of beta chain features in type 1 diabetes. Overall study results and limits: A closer apparent resemblance between naive, central memory and Treg TCRB repertoires was seen in patients than in healthy donors. People with Type 1 diabetes carried modestly yet significantly shorter TCRB CDR3s in all four CD4+ subsets.

The isolated RNA, all of it, was reverse transcribed, so expressed TCRB transcripts were what got sequenced. Average reads for naive, central memory and regulatory T cell samples were about 3.6 million. Measured with immunoSEQ multiplex PCR; TCRdb has only the in-frame clones, and not every one. In the table there are more than 100,000 clones, approximately 10% of which are singletons. One heparinised draw, averaging approximately 120 mL, was taken per donor. It was via CD45RO/CCR7/CD25/CD127/CD95/CD27 that CD4+ naive, central memory, regulatory and stem cell-like memory cells were sorted. V lost 5 bases, J lost 1 base, and 15 bases stayed unmatched. The CDR3 runs to 18 residues. Germline loops: CDR1 SGHRS, CDR2 YFSETQ. Note on this clone: Its antigen is as yet unknown.

Sequencing input: central memory CD4+ T cells from blood. V gene TRBV5-1 combines with J gene TRBJ2-3, with 8 bases matching TRBD1. This sequence was found in a man aged 30 to 39 with type 1 diabetes. CDR3 in DNA: TGCGCCAGCAGTCAGGGGGCGCCCCCCCCCTTTGGCACAGATACGCAGTATTTT. Its translation is CASSQGAPPPFGTDTQYF.